The 9 T cell receptor beta chains given below trace back to one sample, sequenced in a study of blood T cell repertoires in COVID-19. Sequencing was performed with immunoSEQ multiplex PCR; in TCRdb, only in-frame clones are kept and a portion is missing. The sample comprises under 450,000 clones, 65% to 90% of which are singletons, and 7% to 7.5% rests with the top ten. Sequencing was performed on peripheral blood. The receptors originated from a woman in her sixties or seventies with COVID-19, enrolled during active disease.

The CDR3 loop reads CATSSDRGQIPLHF. The CDR3 coding sequence is TGTGCCACCAGCAGTGACAGGGGCCAGATACCCCTCCACTTT. This chain links TRBV15 with TRBJ1-6; 8 bases fit TRBD1. Germline assignment: CDR1 LNHNV and CDR2 YYDKDF (reference sequence). The V segment lost 3 bases and the J segment 12 bases; nucleotides outside the gene matches: 7. This CDR3 is built from 14 residues.

In DNA form, the CDR3 reads TGTGCCAGCAGCCCCGGAACAGGGAAAATCAATGAGCAGTTCTTC. Translating gives CASSPGTGKINEQFF. J is TRBJ2-1 and V is TRBV7-3, with D maybe TRBD1 (6 bases). Germline CDR1 is SGHTA and CDR2 is FQGTGA. Trimming shortened V by 5 bases and J by 6 bases, and 17 bases separated the two germline ends. The CDR3 contains 15 residues.

The chain is built from TRBV2 and TRBJ1-6; 12 bases line up with TRBD1. Germline CDR1 SNHLY, CDR2 FYNNEI. CDR3 length: 14 residues. After removal of 6 bases from V and 8 bases from J, the junction contained 2 bases not matched to a gene. The CDR3 DNA sequence: TGTGCCAGCAGCGGGACAGGGGGCTATTCACCCCTCCACTTT. Its protein is CASSGTGGYSPLHF. Based on the CDR3 plus reference TRBV2 and TRBJ1-6, the full variable domain is EPEVTQTPSHQVTQMGQEVILRCVPISNHLYFYWYRQILGQKVEFLVSFYNNEISEKSEIFDDQFSVERPDGSNFTLKIRSTKLEDSAMYFCASSGTGGYSPLHFGNGTRLTVT.

V gene TRBV30 combines with J gene TRBJ2-7; possible D gene TRBD1, 5 bases. V was pared by 4 bases and J by 2 bases, with 12 bases between. The CDR3 runs to 13 residues. Germline assignment: CDR1 GTSNPN and CDR2 SVGIG (reference sequence). In DNA, the CDR3 is TGTGCCTGGACCCCCGACAGTACCTACGAGCAGTACTTC. As protein: CAWTPDSTYEQYF.

V usage is TRBV7-9 and J usage is TRBJ2-5; D remains unclear. V was cut by 5 bases and J by 2 bases, with 3 bases left in between. The CDR3 contains 11 residues. Germline CDR1 SEHNR, CDR2 FQNEAQ (reference sequence). CDR3 protein: CASSLQETQYF. The CDR3 nucleotides are TGTGCCAGCAGCCTGCAAGAGACCCAGTACTTC.

This clone was observed once. This chain uses TRBV7-8 with TRBJ1-1; 8 nucleotides align to TRBD1. V lost 6 bases, J lost 4 bases, and 7 bases stayed unmatched. The germline V gene encodes CDR1 SGHVS and CDR2 FQNEAQ. CDR3 length: 14 amino acids. The CDR3 protein is CASRNQGAGTEAFF. DNA for the CDR3: TGTGCCAGCAGAAATCAGGGGGCGGGCACTGAAGCTTTCTTT.

J is TRBJ1-1 and V is TRBV19, with TRBD1 matching over 8 bases. Trimming at V came to 5 bases and at J to 0 bases, leaving 2 bases not matched to a gene. The V gene's germline CDR1 is LNHDA and CDR2 SQIVND (reference sequence). The CDR3 length is 14 residues. The CDR3 protein is CASSQDRVNTEAFF. CDR3 coding DNA: TGTGCCAGTAGTCAGGACAGGGTGAACACTGAAGCTTTCTTT.

The V call is TRBV5-8, the J call TRBJ2-3; 13 bases agree with TRBD2. V was clipped by 4 bases and J by 0 bases; unmatched bases: 8. The CDR3 is 18 residues long. Germline V lookup: CDR1 SGHTS, CDR2 YDEGEE. The CDR3 region has the DNA TGTGCCAGCAGCCCCGGGACTAGCGGGACCCTTAGCACAGATACGCAGTATTTT. It translates to CASSPGTSGTLSTDTQYF.

V is TRBV27 and J is TRBJ2-2; no firm D call. Trimming left V 7 bases short and J 0 bases short, with 9 bases between. The CDR3 sequence is 14 residues long. Germline CDR1 is MNHEY and CDR2 is SMNVEV (reference sequence). The CDR3 region is CASMARSNTGELFF. The CDR3 region has the DNA TGTGCCAGCATGGCTAGGTCGAACACCGGGGAGCTGTTTTTT.